One and the same sample provided the 26 T cell receptor beta chains below, sequenced in a study of T cell repertoires in cytomegalovirus infection (dated by TCRdb to about 2019). No antigen has been identified for these receptors. Sequencing instrument: Illumina HiSeq 1500. TCRdb reworked the public reads: Q25 trimming with fastp, MiXCR clone assembly, productive beta chains retained. Identical CDR3 proteins give one entry, which carries the most common genes and DNA. The sample table shows about 110,000 distinct CDR3 sequences, and about 9.5% are seen once. The ten largest make up approximately 30% of the sample. The specimen sequenced was PBMCs, sequenced either directly or after in vitro stimulation (not recorded which). All receptors come from a human donor in good health (CMV status not recorded). Some clones in this sample may be carry-over from other donors' samples.

This chain joins TRBV12-3 or TRBV12-4 and TRBJ2-4; 7 bases are shared with TRBD2. Germline trimming cut 5 bases from V and 8 bases from J; bases unmatched to any gene: 6. The CDR3 spans 13 residues. CDR3 residues: CASSHNLADIQYF. The CDR3 DNA reads as TGTGCCAGCAGTCACAATCTAGCGGACATTCAGTACTTC.

Remarks on this clonotype: A read error may explain this, as a much larger clone is one base away. The chain links TRBV7-2 to TRBJ2-5; TRBD2 matches at 7 bases. CDR1 is SGHTA, CDR2 FQGNSA, per germline. The V and J ends lost 2 bases and 9 bases, in that order; junction bases with no gene match: 12. The CDR3 is made up of 15 amino acids. The CDR3 DNA follows: TGTGCCAGCAGCTTATGGGGGGGACTTCGGGAGTCCCAGTACTTC. Protein: CASSLWGGLRESQYF.

This clonotype was seen a few times. The CDR3 loop is CASSLNRGNIQYF. The CDR3 region has the DNA TGTGCCAGCAGCTTAAACAGGGGAAACATTCAGTACTTC. The gene calls are TRBV7-6 and TRBJ2-4, with 7 bases lining up with TRBD1. V shed 2 bases, J shed 6 bases, and the junction held 1 base outside the gene matches. CDR3 size: 13 residues. From germline, CDR1 is SGHVS and CDR2 FNYEAQ.

At least ten counts were recorded for this clonotype. The genes are TRBV7-2 and TRBJ1-6; 8 bases agree with TRBD1. The CDR3 loop spans 15 amino acids. V shed 5 bases, J shed 7 bases, and the junction held 7 bases outside the gene matches. Germline-derived CDR1 and CDR2 are SGHTA and FQGNSA. This CDR3 is CASSGRQGRNSPLHF. CDR3 in DNA: TGTGCCAGCAGCGGAAGACAGGGGCGGAATTCACCCCTCCACTTT.

This chain connects TRBV6-2 or TRBV6-3 to TRBJ2-1; maybe TRBD1 (6 bases). Germline-derived CDR1 and CDR2 are MNHEY and SVGEGT. This CDR3 contains 13 residues. Trimming shortened V by 8 bases and J by 4 bases, and 12 bases separated the two germline ends. DNA for the CDR3: TGTGCCAGCTCTTGGACAGAGTACAATGAGCAGTTCTTC. Encoded protein: CASSWTEYNEQFF.

This clonotype has ten or more counts. CDR3 residues: CASTSTFNYGYTF. CDR3 bases: TGTGCCAGCACTTCCACTTTTAACTATGGCTACACCTTC. This rearrangement joins TRBV7-2 to TRBJ1-2, with no clear D. The CDR3 runs to 13 residues. The ends were cut back, 7 bases at V and 1 base at J, with 10 bases in the middle. Germline V gene data show CDR1 as SGHTA and CDR2 as FQGNSA.

In its sample, this clonotype was seen a few times. The V and J genes are TRBV4-1 and TRBJ1-3, with D hard to call. The CDR3 covers 15 residues. The germline CDR1 and CDR2 sequences are MGHRA and YSYEKL. V lost 2 bases and J lost 8, with 16 bases in between. CDR3 in DNA: TGCGCCAGCAGCCAACCACGTCCGGCGGGAGACACCATATATTTT. It translates to CASSQPRPAGDTIYF.

The chain employs TRBV24-1 and TRBJ2-1; D not resolved. Germline CDR1 and CDR2: KGHDR and SFDVKD. This CDR3 comprises 14 residues. Trimming took off 3 bases at V and 6 bases at J, with 11 bases between the two ends. The CDR3 coding sequence is TGTGCCACCAGTGATCCGGGTAAGGCCAATGAGCAGTTCTTC. Protein sequence: CATSDPGKANEQFF.

The J gene is TRBJ2-7, the V gene TRBV7-8; D remains ambiguous. Between the trimmed V and J ends, which lost 5 bases and 4 bases, there was a span of 12 bases. The CDR3 covers 13 residues. CDR1 is SGHVS, CDR2 FQNEAQ, per germline. DNA of the CDR3: TGTGCCAGCAGCCCCTCGAGCAGGTACGAGCAGTACGTC. Translating it yields CASSPSSRYEQYV.

V and J are TRBV15 and TRBJ2-3; maybe TRBD2 (6 bases). Trimming shortened V by 3 bases and J by 5 bases, and 15 bases separated the two germline ends. The V gene's germline CDR1 is LNHNV and CDR2 YYDKDF (reference sequence). CDR3 size: 15 residues. CDR3 protein: CATSSAGRREDTQYF. For the CDR3, the DNA is TGTGCCACCAGCAGCGCGGGGAGAAGGGAAGATACGCAGTATTTT.

This chain joins TRBV6-2 or TRBV6-3 and TRBJ2-7; D is uncertain. With 3 bases removed from V and 9 bases from J, the gap between germline ends came to 9 bases. CDR1 is MNHEY and CDR2 is SVGEGT in the germline V gene. The CDR3 contains 11 residues. The DNA of the CDR3 is TGTGCCAGCAGTTATCGTGTTGCGCAGTACTTC. Protein sequence: CASSYRVAQYF.

This clonotype was observed many times. The chain links TRBV4-1 to TRBJ1-2; TRBD1 matches at 9 bases. CDR1 and CDR2 from the germline V gene are MGHRA and YSYEKL. This CDR3 contains 16 residues. With V trimmed by 4 bases and J by 7 bases, 13 bases remained unmatched. CDR3 nucleotide sequence: TGCGCCAGCAGCCCAAAGGGGACAGGGAGGGGACGTGGCTACACCTTC. Its translation: CASSPKGTGRGRGYTF.

This chain links TRBV6-5 with TRBJ2-5; D gene ambiguous. This CDR3 comprises 15 residues. Germline loops: CDR1 MNHEY, CDR2 SVGAGI. Trimming removed 5 bases at V and 0 bases at J, with 13 bases between. CDR3 protein: CASSPRPTYQETQYF. DNA of the CDR3: TGTGCCAGCAGTCCGCGACCTACCTACCAAGAGACCCAGTACTTC.

This clonotype was detected a few times. The rearrangement uses TRBV5-1 and TRBJ2-7; no firm D call. There are 13 residues in the CDR3. Looked up from germline, CDR1 is SGHRS and CDR2 is YFSETQ. Trimming took 4 bases from V and 5 from J, leaving 13 bases between them. In nucleotides, the CDR3 is TGCGCCAGCAGCAACCCGACAAGGAACGAGCAGTACTTC. Protein: CASSNPTRNEQYF.

This clonotype showed up many times. The genes are TRBV4-3 and TRBJ2-7, with D unclear. The germline CDR1 and CDR2 sequences are LGHNA and YSLEER. The germline V and J ends were trimmed by 0 bases and 3 bases, with 12 bases remaining between them. The CDR3 has 15 amino acids. CDR3 nucleotides: TGCGCCAGCAGCCAAGATCTTGGGGTTGGCTACGAGCAGTACTTC. Translated, it gives CASSQDLGVGYEQYF.

This clonotype has at least ten counts. The chain couples TRBV12-3 or TRBV12-4 to TRBJ1-3; weak D call: TRBD1 (5 bases). This CDR3 contains 16 residues. With 5 bases removed from V and 8 bases from J, the gap between germline ends came to 22 bases. Here the CDR3 DNA reads TGTGCCAGCAGTGATGCGACGGGGCTTCTAAAGGACACCATATATTTT. Translated, it gives CASSDATGLLKDTIYF.

This clonotype occurred many times. This chain uses TRBV7-2 with TRBJ2-3, with D hard to call. Trimming removed 8 bases at V and 0 bases at J, with 15 bases between. Germline loops: CDR1 SGHTA, CDR2 FQGNSA. This CDR3 spans 15 amino acids. CDR3 nucleotide sequence: TGTGCCAGCGCCAGGCTGTCTTATAGCACAGATACGCAGTATTTT. Translating gives CASARLSYSTDTQYF. The variable domain in full, completed from reference TRBV7-2 and TRBJ2-3, reads GAGVSQSPSNKVTEKGKDVELRCDPISGHTALYWYRQSLGQGLEFLIYFQGNSAPDKSGLPSDRFSAERTGGSVSTLTIQRTQQEDSAVYLCASARLSYSTDTQYFGPGTRLTVL.

This clonotype was observed many times. This CDR3 is CASRRTGNNQPQHF. The CDR3 DNA reads as TGTGCCAGCAGGCGGACAGGGAACAATCAGCCCCAGCATTTT. The J gene is TRBJ1-5, the V gene TRBV6-2 or TRBV6-3, with 8 bases matching TRBD1. This CDR3 has 14 residues. The germline V gene has CDR1 MNHEY and CDR2 SVGEGT. The V segment lost 6 bases and the J segment 3 bases; nucleotides outside the gene matches: 4.

This clonotype appeared many times. This chain uses TRBV19 with TRBJ1-5; D is ambiguous. The CDR3 has 13 residues. The V and J ends lost 5 bases and 5 bases respectively, with 10 bases between them. From germline, CDR1 is LNHDA and CDR2 SQIVND (reference sequence). CDR3 protein: CASSFNSYQPQHF. In DNA, the CDR3 is TGTGCCAGTAGTTTCAACAGCTATCAGCCCCAGCATTTT.

V is TRBV18 and J is TRBJ1-1, with TRBD1 identical over 7 bases. Germline CDR1 is KGHSH and CDR2 is LQKENI. With 4 bases clipped from V and 0 bases from J, the junction kept 5 bases outside the gene matches. The CDR3 contains 15 residues. CDR3 residues: CASSLVTGMNTEAFF. In nucleotides, the CDR3 is TGTGCCAGCTCACTCGTGACAGGGATGAACACTGAAGCTTTCTTT.

The chain carries TRBV7-8 and TRBJ2-3; D not certain. The germline CDR1 and CDR2 sequences are SGHVS and FQNEAQ. The V gene lost 4 bases and the J gene lost 3 bases, with 8 bases spanning the gap. This CDR3 is 13 amino acids long. CDR3 sequence reads: CASSSEKTDTQYF. The CDR3 coding sequence is TGTGCCAGCAGCTCCGAAAAAACAGATACGCAGTATTTT.

There are many counts of this clonotype. V gene TRBV27 combines with J gene TRBJ2-1; weak D call: TRBD2 (5 bases). CDR1 is MNHEY and CDR2 is SMNVEV in the germline V gene (reference sequence). The CDR3 contains 11 residues. The V end lost 8 bases, the J end lost 8 bases, and 10 bases lay between the germline ends. CDR3 bases: TGTGCCAGCTGGACTTTCGATGAGCAGTTCTTC. This sequence encodes CASWTFDEQFF.

This clonotype was seen a handful of times. V gene TRBV15 combines with J gene TRBJ1-4; 7 nucleotides line up with TRBD1. V shed 1 base, J shed 7 bases, and the junction held 6 bases outside the gene matches. The V gene's germline CDR1 is LNHNV and CDR2 YYDKDF (reference sequence). This CDR3 comprises 15 residues. The CDR3 here is CATSRVGGAGEKLFF. The CDR3 DNA follows: TGTGCCACCAGCAGAGTAGGGGGCGCGGGTGAAAAACTGTTTTTT.

V is TRBV28 and J is TRBJ1-1; D remains unclear. This CDR3 is built from 16 residues. Trimming left V 8 bases short and J 4 bases short, with 23 bases between. Germline CDR1 is MDHEN and CDR2 is SYDVKM. The CDR3 sequence is CASVRGRGGRATEAFF. The DNA of the CDR3 is TGTGCCAGCGTAAGAGGTCGGGGAGGTCGCGCCACTGAAGCTTTCTTT.

This clonotype was observed many times. The chain combines TRBV27 with TRBJ2-5; D remains unclear. The CDR3 length is 11 residues. V was shortened by 6 bases and J by 3 bases, with 5 bases between the two germline ends. Germline V lookup: CDR1 MNHEY, CDR2 SMNVEV (reference sequence). CDR3 amino acids: CASRQKETQYF. In DNA form, the CDR3 reads TGTGCCAGCAGACAAAAAGAGACCCAGTACTTC.

On this clonotype itself: The CDR3 carries no conserved terminal phenylalanine or tryptophan, so it likely arises from a read error. The rearrangement joins TRBV19 to TRBJ1-2; D gene ambiguous. The length of the CDR3 is 13 residues. Trimming left V 6 bases short and J 1 base short, with 9 bases between. In germline, CDR1 is LNHDA, CDR2 SQIVND (reference sequence). The CDR3 sequence is CASSPDFNYGYTS. In DNA form, the CDR3 reads TGTGCCAGTAGCCCGGACTTTAACTATGGCTACACCTCC.